This section outlines one T cell receptor (beta chain) sequence together with its context. Its antigen is currently unknown. Other DNA sequences from this sample encode an identical CDR3 as well. Deletions cut 0 bases from V and 3 bases from J, with 9 bases between. The CDR3 spans 14 residues. CDR1 is ENHRY and CDR2 is SYGVKD in the germline V gene. This record comes from a study of T cell responses to AZD1222 COVID-19 vaccine. As for the study in general: Pooling of second doses given at about 4 or about 12 weeks was done.

The study, taken as a whole, reports: The study found vaccine-associated CD4 TCRs spanning spike, dominant at 160-218 and 743-854.

Profiling relied on immunoSEQ multiplex PCR, and the TCRdb table lists in-frame clones only, not all of them. The table records around 130,000 clones, roughly 93% of them present only once. The chain is built from TRBV10-3 and TRBJ2-7; D perhaps matches TRBD2 (7 bases). Sequenced here: peripheral blood, sampled on day 0 of AZD1222 vaccination. The origin of this receptor is an adult in good health. The CDR3 region is CAISESGGGYEQYF. The CDR3 region has the DNA TGTGCCATCAGTGAGTCAGGGGGGGGCTACGAGCAGTACTTC.